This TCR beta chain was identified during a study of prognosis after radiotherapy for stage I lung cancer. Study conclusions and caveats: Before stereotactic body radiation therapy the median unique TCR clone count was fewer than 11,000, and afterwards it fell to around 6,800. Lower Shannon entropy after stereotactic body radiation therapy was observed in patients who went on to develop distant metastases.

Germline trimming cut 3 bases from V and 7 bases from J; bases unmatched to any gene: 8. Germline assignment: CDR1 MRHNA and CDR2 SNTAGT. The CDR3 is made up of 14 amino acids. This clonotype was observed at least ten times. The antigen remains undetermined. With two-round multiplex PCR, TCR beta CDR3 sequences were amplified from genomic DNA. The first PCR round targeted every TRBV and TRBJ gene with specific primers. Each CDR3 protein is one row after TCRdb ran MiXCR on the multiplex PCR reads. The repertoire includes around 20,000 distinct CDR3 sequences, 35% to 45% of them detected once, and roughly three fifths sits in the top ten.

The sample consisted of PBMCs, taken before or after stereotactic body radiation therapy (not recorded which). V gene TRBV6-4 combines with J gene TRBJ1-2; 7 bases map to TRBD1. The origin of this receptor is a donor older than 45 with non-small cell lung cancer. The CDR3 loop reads CASSDGQEASGYTF. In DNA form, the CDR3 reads TGTGCCAGCAGTGATGGACAGGAGGCTAGTGGCTACACCTTC.